This TCR beta chain was recovered during a study of T cell responses to AZD1222 COVID-19 vaccine listed by TCRdb under 2021. Notes on the research overall: AZD1222 recipients with second doses at about 4 weeks or about 12 weeks were pooled, because spike-specific TCR depth and breadth did not differ between schedules. Enrollment into the trials was organized by age into subgroups of 18-55, 56-69 and 70-plus years, and those subgroups contained about 160, 30 and 59 TCR-sequenced participants, respectively. A total of about 230 trial participants underwent TCR sequencing, of whom roughly 210 received two doses of AZD1222 and about 26 received two doses of the MenACWY control vaccine. The investigation overall reported the following: The whole spike protein was spanned by vaccine-associated CD4 TCRs, and dominant responses were seen in regions 160-218 and 743-854. Epitopes outside the regions mutated in the B.1.351 and B.1.1.7 variants were reportedly recognized by nearly half of the unique spike-specific TCRs. Only a handful of AZD1222 recipients were SARS-CoV-2 seropositive at baseline, limiting conclusions about previously exposed vaccinees. After two AZD1222 doses, spike-specific TCR breadth and depth were significantly higher than at day 0 and than in MenACWY recipients. In the small 56-69-year group, the increase in depth fell short of significance, most likely because of low power. Participants were mostly white British, with more females than males. The authors suggested clonal diversity may have been underestimated. Because no day 14 peak-response samples were available, repertoires were characterized only after the peak T cell response.

The CDR3 regions of human TCRbeta chains were subjected to immunosequencing. Per the authors' processing: Repertoire TCRs were checked for matches against a reference library of SARS-CoV-2-specific TCRs that had been generated using the MIRA antigen-specificity platform. Breadth meant the fraction of unique TCRs that were SARS-CoV-2-associated, whereas depth meant the fraction of total T cells that were SARS-CoV-2-associated. Using the MIRA data, each spike-specific TCR was assigned both to the spike region to which the TCR was reactive and to a CD4 or CD8 class. Log10-transformed breadth and depth values were compared by one-way ANOVA with Sidak's multiple comparisons tests. As stored in TCRdb, this immuneACCESS dataset retains in-frame rearrangements with V and J assigned. A fraction of the clones does not appear; measured against another copy, unresolved V genes explain less than half of the discrepancy, and the remainder lacks a known reason. That table furnishes V, J and clone size, whereas the DNA furnished D and trimming. For this sample the table gives 140,000 to 150,000 clones, of which roughly 88% were detected only once. Around 8% of the sample rests with the top ten.

With respect to this clone: There is no known antigen for this receptor. No base quality information exists; no much larger clone differs at one position.

The time point label on this specimen signifies: baseline before first vaccination. The vaccinee samples were drawn from two UK trials, COV001 and COV002, one of which was a single-blind randomized controlled phase 2/3 trial testing AZD1222 (ChAdOx1 nCoV-19) in healthy adults. For TCRbeta chain sequencing, PBMC samples were collected from trial participants at day 0 and at day 28 after the second dose. Sequences SGHAT (CDR1) and FQNNGV (CDR2) are obtained from the germline V gene. Trimming takes 1 base from V and 4 bases from J, and the germline ends sit 5 bases apart. The cysteine opens and the phenylalanine closes a CDR3 of 14 amino acids. Only CDR3 DNA remains: 42 bases, in frame from the first base.

The sequence joins TRBV11-2 to TRBJ2-6; the D gene lacks a confident call. The sequences come from peripheral blood, collected on day 0 of AZD1222 vaccination. This sequence originates from an adult in good health. The CDR3 protein sequence reads: CASSLGSGANVLTF. The DNA reads as follows: TGTGCCAGCAGCTTAGGATCCGGGGCCAACGTCCTGACTTTC.